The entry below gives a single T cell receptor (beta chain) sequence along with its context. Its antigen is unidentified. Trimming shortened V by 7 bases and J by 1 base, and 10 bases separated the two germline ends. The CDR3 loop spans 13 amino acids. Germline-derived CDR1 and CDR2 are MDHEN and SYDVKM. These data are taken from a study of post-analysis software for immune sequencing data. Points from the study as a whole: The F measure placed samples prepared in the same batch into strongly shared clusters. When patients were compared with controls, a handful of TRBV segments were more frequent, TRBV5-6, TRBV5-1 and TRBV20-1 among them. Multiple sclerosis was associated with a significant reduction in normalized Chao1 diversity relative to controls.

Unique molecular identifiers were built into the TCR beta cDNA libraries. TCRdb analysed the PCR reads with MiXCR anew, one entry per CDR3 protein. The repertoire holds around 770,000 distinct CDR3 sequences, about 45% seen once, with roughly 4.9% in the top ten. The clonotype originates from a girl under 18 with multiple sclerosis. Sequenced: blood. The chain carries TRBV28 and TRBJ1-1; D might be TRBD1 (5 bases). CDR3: CASTLGTNTEAFF. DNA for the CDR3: TGTGCCAGCACCCTTGGGACGAACACTGAAGCTTTCTTT.